This TCR beta chain was sequenced in a study of graft-versus-host responses after intestinal transplantation. Study as a whole: Every one of the recipients received anti-thymocyte globulin induction and afterwards took tacrolimus and steroids for roughly three years. Findings and limits, study-wide: GvH clone levels peaked in circulation, and this peak was associated with early post-transplant HvG declines. GvH clones turned up in recipient marrow; some had shown up first in ileum or blood.

This clone was observed a handful of times. TCRdb's table, derived via immunoSEQ multiplex PCR, lists solely in-frame clones and lacks some. The sample has under 9,500 clones, around 35% seen once. Plating combined about 200,000 CFSE-labeled responder cells with about 200,000 irradiated, violet-dye-labeled stimulator cells. After mixed lymphocyte reaction, dividing CD4+ and CD8+ responder T cells were sorted. V dropped 6 bases and J dropped 2 bases, with 16 bases sitting between them. The CDR3 runs 14 residues. Germline lookup yields CDR1 SQVTM and CDR2 ANQGSEA. The input for sequencing was alloreactive CD8+ T cells from a mixed lymphocyte reaction culture, taken before transplantation. The subset denotes: CFSE-low proliferating T cells sorted from roughly six-day pre-transplant mixed lymphocyte reaction (GvH or HvG direction). This chain uses TRBV29-1 with TRBJ1-2; maybe TRBD1 (5 bases). This receptor was obtained from a human patient who was an organ donor for intestinal transplantation. The CDR3, as DNA: TGCAGCGTGGCCCTTTCAGGGCTGAACTATGGCTACACCTTC. It encodes CSVALSGLNYGYTF.